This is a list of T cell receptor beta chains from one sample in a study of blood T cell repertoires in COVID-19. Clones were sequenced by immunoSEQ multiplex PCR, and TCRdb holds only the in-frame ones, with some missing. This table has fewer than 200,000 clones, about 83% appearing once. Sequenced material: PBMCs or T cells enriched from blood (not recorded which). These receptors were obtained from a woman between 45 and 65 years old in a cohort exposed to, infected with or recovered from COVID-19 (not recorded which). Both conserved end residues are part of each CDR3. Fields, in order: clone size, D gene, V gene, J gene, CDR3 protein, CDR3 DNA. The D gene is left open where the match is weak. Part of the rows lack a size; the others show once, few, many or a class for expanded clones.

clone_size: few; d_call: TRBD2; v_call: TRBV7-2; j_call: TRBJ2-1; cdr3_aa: CASSLVRLAGGNEQFF; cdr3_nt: TGTGCCAGCAGCTTAGTCCGGCTAGCGGGGGGCAATGAGCAGTTCTTC
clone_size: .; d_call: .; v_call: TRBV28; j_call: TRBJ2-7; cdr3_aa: CASSVHGEQYF; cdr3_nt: TGTGCCAGCAGCGTCCACGGCGAGCAGTACTTC
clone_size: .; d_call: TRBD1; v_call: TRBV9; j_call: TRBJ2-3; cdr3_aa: CASSVVSARGLLTDTQYF; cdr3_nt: TGTGCCAGCAGCGTAGTGTCGGCCAGGGGGCTTCTCACAGATACGCAGTATTTT
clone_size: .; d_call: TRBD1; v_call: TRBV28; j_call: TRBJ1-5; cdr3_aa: CASSPGTGGNQPQHF; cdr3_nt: TGTGCCAGCAGCCCGGGGACAGGGGGCAATCAGCCCCAGCATTTT
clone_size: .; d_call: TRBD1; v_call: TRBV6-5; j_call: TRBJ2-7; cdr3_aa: CASSRDRAAHEQYF; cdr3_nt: TGTGCCAGCAGCCGGGACAGGGCGGCCCACGAGCAGTACTTC
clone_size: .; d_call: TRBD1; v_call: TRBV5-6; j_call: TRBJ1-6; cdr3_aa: CASSSDRGGSSPLHF; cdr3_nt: TGTGCCAGCAGTTCTGACAGGGGCGGGAGTTCACCCCTCCACTTT
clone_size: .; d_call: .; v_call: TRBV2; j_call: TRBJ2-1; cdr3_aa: CASSTIRGYNNEQFF; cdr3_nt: TGTGCCAGCAGTACGATACGGGGGTACAACAATGAGCAGTTCTTC
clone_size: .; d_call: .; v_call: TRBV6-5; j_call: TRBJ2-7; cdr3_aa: CASSWGTPTYEQYF; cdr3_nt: TGTGCCAGCAGTTGGGGGACACCCACCTACGAGCAGTACTTC
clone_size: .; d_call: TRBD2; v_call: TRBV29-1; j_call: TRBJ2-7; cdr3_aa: CSVERSGGSLFSEQYF; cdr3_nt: TGCAGCGTTGAGAGGTCGGGCGGGAGTCTGTTCTCCGAGCAGTACTTC
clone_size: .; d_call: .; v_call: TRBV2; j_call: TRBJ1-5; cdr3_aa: CASSEGTSSNQPQHF; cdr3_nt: TGTGCCAGCAGCGAAGGGACAAGTAGCAATCAGCCCCAGCATTTT
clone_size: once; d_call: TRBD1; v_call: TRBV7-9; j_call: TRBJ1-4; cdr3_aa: CASSVGQDNEKLFF; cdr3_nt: TGTGCCAGCAGTGTTGGACAGGATAATGAAAAACTGTTTTTT
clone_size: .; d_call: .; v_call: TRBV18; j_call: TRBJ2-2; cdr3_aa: CASSSQPGLPNTGELFF; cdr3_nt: TGTGCCAGCTCATCACAACCGGGACTCCCGAACACCGGGGAGCTGTTTTTT
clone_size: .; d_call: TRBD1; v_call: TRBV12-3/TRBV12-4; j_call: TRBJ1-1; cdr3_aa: CASSLDRGSEAFF; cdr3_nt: TGTGCCAGCAGCCTTGACAGGGGAAGCGAAGCTTTCTTT
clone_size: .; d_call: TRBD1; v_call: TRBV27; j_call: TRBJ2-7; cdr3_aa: CASSFSGTDDYEQYF; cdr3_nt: TGTGCCAGCAGCTTTTCCGGGACAGACGACTACGAGCAGTACTTC
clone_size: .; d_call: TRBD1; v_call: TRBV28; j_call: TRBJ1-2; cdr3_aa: CASSPRTGELYGYTF; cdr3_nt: TGTGCCAGCAGTCCGCGGACAGGGGAATTGTATGGCTACACCTTC
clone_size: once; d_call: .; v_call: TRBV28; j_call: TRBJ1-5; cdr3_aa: CASSIPGHQPQHF; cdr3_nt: TGTGCCAGCAGTATCCCCGGACACCAGCCCCAGCATTTT
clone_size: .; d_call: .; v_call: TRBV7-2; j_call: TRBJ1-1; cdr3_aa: CASSLRTPNTEAFF; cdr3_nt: TGTGCCAGCAGCTTGAGGACTCCGAACACTGAAGCTTTCTTT
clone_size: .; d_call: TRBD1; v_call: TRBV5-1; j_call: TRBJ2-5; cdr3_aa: CASSLEGQATGTQYF; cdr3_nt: TGCGCCAGCAGCTTGGAGGGACAGGCGACCGGGACCCAGTACTTC
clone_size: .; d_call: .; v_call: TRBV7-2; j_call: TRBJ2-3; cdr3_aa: CASSLGRDSPPDTQYF; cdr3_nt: TGTGCCAGCAGCCTTGGACGGGACTCCCCGCCAGATACGCAGTATTTT
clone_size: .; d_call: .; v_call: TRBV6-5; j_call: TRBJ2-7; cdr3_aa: CASSYGGLGVSYEQYF; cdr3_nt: TGTGCCAGCAGTTATGGCGGGCTAGGTGTATCCTACGAGCAGTACTTC
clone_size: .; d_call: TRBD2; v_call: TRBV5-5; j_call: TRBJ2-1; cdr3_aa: CASSLGGLGASEQFF; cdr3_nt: TGTGCCAGCAGCTTGGGGGGACTAGGGGCAAGTGAGCAGTTCTTC
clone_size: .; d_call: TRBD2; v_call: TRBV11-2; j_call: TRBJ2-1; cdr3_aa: CASSRSPGGAVNEQFF; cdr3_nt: TGTGCCAGCAGCCGATCCCCGGGGGGAGCAGTCAATGAGCAGTTCTTC
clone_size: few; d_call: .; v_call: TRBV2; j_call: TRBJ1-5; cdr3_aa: CASRNGGHNNQPQHF; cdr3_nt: TGTGCCAGCAGGAACGGAGGGCATAACAATCAGCCCCAGCATTTT
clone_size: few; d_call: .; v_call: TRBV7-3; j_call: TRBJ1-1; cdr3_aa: CASSLNIGSAAEAFF; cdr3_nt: TGTGCCAGCAGCTTAAATATAGGCAGCGCCGCTGAAGCTTTCTTT
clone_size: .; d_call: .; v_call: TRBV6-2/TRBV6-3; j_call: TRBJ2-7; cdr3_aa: CASSYSSREQYF; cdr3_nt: TGTGCCAGCAGTTATTCTTCCCGGGAGCAGTACTTC
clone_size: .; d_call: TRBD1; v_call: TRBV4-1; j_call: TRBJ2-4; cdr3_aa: CASSLDRIPKNIQYF; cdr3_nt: TGCGCCAGCAGCCTGGACAGGATTCCCAAAAACATTCAGTACTTC
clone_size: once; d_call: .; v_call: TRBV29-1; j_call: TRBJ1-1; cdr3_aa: CSVEARQNTEAFF; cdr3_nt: TGCAGCGTTGAGGCCAGGCAGAACACTGAAGCTTTCTTT
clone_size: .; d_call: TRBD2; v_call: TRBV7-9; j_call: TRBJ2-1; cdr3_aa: CASSFWTSGGRDEQFF; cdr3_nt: TGTGCCAGCAGCTTCTGGACTAGCGGGGGTCGCGATGAGCAGTTCTTC
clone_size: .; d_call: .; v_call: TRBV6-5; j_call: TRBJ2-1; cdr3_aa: CASSYPDRPQFF; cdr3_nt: TGTGCCAGCAGTTACCCGGACAGACCGCAGTTCTTC
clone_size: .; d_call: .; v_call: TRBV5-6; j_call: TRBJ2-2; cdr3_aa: CASSFDRSSGELFF; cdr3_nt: TGTGCCAGCAGCTTCGACAGGTCATCCGGGGAGCTGTTTTTT
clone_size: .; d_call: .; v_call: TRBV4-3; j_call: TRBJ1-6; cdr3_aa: CASSQDWTALPAPLHF; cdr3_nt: TGCGCCAGCAGCCAAGATTGGACAGCTTTGCCGGCACCCCTCCACTTT
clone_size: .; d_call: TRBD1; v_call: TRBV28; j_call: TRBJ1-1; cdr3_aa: CASSSRQGRTEAFF; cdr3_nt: TGTGCCAGCAGTTCCAGACAGGGTCGCACTGAAGCTTTCTTT
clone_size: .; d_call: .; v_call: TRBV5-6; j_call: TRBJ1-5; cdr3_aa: CASSSFSTGLPQHF; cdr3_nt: TGTGCCAGCAGCTCATTCTCAACAGGCCTTCCCCAGCATTTT
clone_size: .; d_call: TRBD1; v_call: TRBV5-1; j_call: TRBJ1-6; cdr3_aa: CASKEGAVGSPLHF; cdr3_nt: TGCGCCAGCAAGGAGGGGGCGGTCGGTTCACCCCTCCACTTT
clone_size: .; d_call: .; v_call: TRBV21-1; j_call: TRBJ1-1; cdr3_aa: CASSIPRSTGNTEAFF; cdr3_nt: TGTGCCAGCAGCATTCCTCGTTCGACGGGAAACACTGAAGCTTTCTTT
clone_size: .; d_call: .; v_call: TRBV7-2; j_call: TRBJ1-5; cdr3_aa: CASSLRGNQPQHF; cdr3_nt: TGTGCCAGCAGCTTAAGGGGGAATCAGCCCCAGCATTTT
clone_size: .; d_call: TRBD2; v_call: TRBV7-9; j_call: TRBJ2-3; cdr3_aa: CASSRSLAGENTQYF; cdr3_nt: TGTGCCAGCAGCCGTTCACTAGCGGGAGAAAATACGCAGTATTTT
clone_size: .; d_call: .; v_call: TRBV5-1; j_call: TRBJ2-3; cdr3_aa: CASSLVASDTDTQYF; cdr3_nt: TGCGCCAGCAGCTTGGTAGCTAGCGACACAGATACGCAGTATTTT
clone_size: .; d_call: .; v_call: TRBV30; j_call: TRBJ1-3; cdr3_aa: CAWSISVVGNTIYF; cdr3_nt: TGTGCCTGGAGTATATCAGTTGTTGGAAACACCATATATTTT
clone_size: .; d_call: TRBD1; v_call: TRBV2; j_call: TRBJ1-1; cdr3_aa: CASSEAPGQGTEAFF; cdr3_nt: TGTGCCAGCAGTGAAGCCCCGGGACAGGGCACTGAAGCTTTCTTT
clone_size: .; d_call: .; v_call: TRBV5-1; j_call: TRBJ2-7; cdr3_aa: CASSFRWEDYEQYF; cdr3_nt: TGCGCCAGCAGCTTCAGATGGGAGGACTACGAGCAGTACTTC
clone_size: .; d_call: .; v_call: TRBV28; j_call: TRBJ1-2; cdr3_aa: CASSTPPGSNGYTF; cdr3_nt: TGTGCCAGCAGTACACCTCCGGGAAGTAATGGCTACACCTTC
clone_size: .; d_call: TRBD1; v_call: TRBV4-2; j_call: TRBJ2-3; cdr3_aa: CASSLDRGFGTDTQYF; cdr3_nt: TGTGCCAGCAGCCTAGACAGGGGTTTTGGCACAGATACGCAGTATTTT
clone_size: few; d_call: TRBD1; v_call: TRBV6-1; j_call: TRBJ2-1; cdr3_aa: CASSKAGTGGNNEQFF; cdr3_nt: TGTGCCAGCAGTAAAGCCGGGACAGGGGGAAATAATGAGCAGTTCTTC
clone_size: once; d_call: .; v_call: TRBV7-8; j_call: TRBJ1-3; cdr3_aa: CASSRKDSPVLGGNTIYF; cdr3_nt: TGTGCCAGCAGCCGAAAGGACAGTCCGGTTCTGGGTGGAAACACCATATATTTT
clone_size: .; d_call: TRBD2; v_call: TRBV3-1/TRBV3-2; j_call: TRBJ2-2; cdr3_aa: CASSRSRRGTSGPTNTGELFF; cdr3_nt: TGTGCCAGCAGCCGAAGCCGGCGAGGGACTAGCGGGCCCACGAACACCGGGGAGCTGTTTTTT
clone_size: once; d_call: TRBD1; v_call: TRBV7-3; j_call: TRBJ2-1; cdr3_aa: CASSVQGSPSYNEQFF; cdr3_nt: TGTGCCAGCAGCGTACAGGGGAGCCCCTCCTACAATGAGCAGTTCTTC
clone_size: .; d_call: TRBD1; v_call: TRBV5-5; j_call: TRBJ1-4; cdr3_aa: CASSQQGTLEKLFF; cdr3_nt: TGTGCCAGCTCTCAACAGGGGACCCTGGAAAAACTGTTTTTT
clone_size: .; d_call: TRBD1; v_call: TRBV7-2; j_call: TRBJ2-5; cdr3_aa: CASSAFGQVETQYF; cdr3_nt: TGTGCCAGCAGCGCCTTTGGACAGGTGGAGACCCAGTACTTC
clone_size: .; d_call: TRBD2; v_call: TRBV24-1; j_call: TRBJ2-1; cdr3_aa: CATSTVQRESNEQFF; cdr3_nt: TGTGCCACCAGTACGGTACAGCGGGAGTCGAATGAGCAGTTCTTC
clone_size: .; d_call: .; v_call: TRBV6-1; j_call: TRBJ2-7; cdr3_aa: CASSEGLGTYEQYF; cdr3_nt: TGTGCCAGCAGTGAGGGCCTGGGCACCTACGAGCAGTACTTC
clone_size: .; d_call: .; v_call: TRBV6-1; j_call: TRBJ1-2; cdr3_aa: CASSEAGGNAGYGYTF; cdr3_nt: TGTGCCAGCAGTGAAGCTGGAGGGAATGCGGGCTATGGCTACACCTTC
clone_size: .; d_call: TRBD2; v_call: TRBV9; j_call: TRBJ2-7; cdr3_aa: CASSVAGGPFMSDYEQYF; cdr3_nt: TGTGCCAGCAGCGTAGCGGGAGGGCCGTTTATGTCGGACTACGAGCAGTACTTC